The clone carrying this T cell receptor (beta chain) has just a few counts. Its antigen is still unknown. The sample belongs to a study of T cells after yellow fever vaccination. Study conclusions and caveats: It was a weaker secondary response, yet one that peaked faster, at day 5 versus 15. Researchers noted that a small share of clonotypes showed up in both CD4 and CD8 compartments.

By 5'RACE template switching, TCR cDNA was produced, with a universal primer site and UMIs added in the process. MiXCR, run by TCRdb on the 5' RACE reads, gives a single entry per CDR3 protein. This sample has about 300,000 distinct CDR3 sequences, with 3.5% to 4.5% found just once. V lost 4 bases, J lost 8 bases, and 7 bases stayed unmatched. This CDR3 comprises 15 residues. Per the germline V gene, CDR1 is SGHNT and CDR2 is YYREEE (reference sequence). Here the sequenced sample was PBMCs, taken 5 days after the yellow fever booster vaccination. This receptor was taken from a man between 18 and 35 years old who received the YFV17D yellow fever vaccine. The chain uses TRBV5-4 and TRBJ2-1; TRBD1 aligns across 12 bases. This CDR3 reads CASSGAGTGGDEQFF. CDR3 sequence (DNA): TGTGCCAGCAGCGGGGCTGGGACAGGGGGCGATGAGCAGTTCTTC.